The 22 T cell receptor beta chains reported below all come from one sample, sequenced in a study of neurological immune-mediated disorders. Using its own MiXCR run on the 5' RACE reads, TCRdb lists one record per CDR3 protein. The table lists about 55,000 distinct CDR3 sequences, 4% of them singletons. The source material was CD4+ T cells from blood. All receptors derive from a woman aged 40 to 50 with multiple sclerosis.

The V call is TRBV5-1, the J call TRBJ2-2; maybe TRBD2 (6 bases). Germline CDR1 SGHRS, CDR2 YFSETQ. The CDR3 is made up of 16 amino acids. V lost 4 bases to trimming and J lost 7 bases, with 20 bases between them. This CDR3 is CASSAAGSLGNGELFF. CDR3 DNA sequence: TGCGCCAGCAGCGCCGCCGGGAGCCTGGGGAACGGGGAGCTGTTTTTT.

The sample holds many counts of this clonotype. The genes are TRBV10-3 and TRBJ2-6; D might be TRBD1 (6 bases). This CDR3 contains 16 residues. V gave up 3 bases and J gave up 3 bases, with 12 bases separating them. From germline, CDR1 is ENHRY and CDR2 SYGVKD. CDR3 nucleotide sequence: TGTGCCATCAGTGAAGGCCAGGGGAATGGGGCCAACGTCCTGACTTTC. Residues: CAISEGQGNGANVLTF.

Many counts were recorded for this clonotype. This chain links TRBV27 with TRBJ1-4; 7 bases line up with TRBD1. CDR1 is MNHEY, CDR2 SMNVEV, per germline (reference sequence). J gave up 8 bases and V 6 bases, and 24 bases lay outside the gene matches. This CDR3 comprises 19 residues. CDR3 residues: CASSLVTGTVVTPLEKLFF. CDR3 sequence (DNA): TGTGCCAGCAGCCTCGTAACCGGGACAGTCGTGACACCCCTCGAAAAACTGTTTTTT.

This clonotype has ten or more counts. The chain links TRBV5-1 to TRBJ2-7; D is unclear. In germline, CDR1 is SGHRS, CDR2 YFSETQ. The CDR3 runs 15 residues. The ends were cut back, 4 bases at V and 5 bases at J, with 19 bases in the middle. CDR3 nucleotides: TGCGCCAGCAGCCCTACATACGACTGGGTCCACGAGCAGTACTTC. Its translation is CASSPTYDWVHEQYF.

This clonotype was detected many times. The rearrangement links TRBV20-1 to TRBJ2-1; no firm D call. The CDR3 runs to 14 residues. Trimming cost V 3 bases and J 1 base, with 10 bases left between them. The germline CDR1 and CDR2 sequences are DFQATT and SNEGSKA (reference sequence). CDR3 in amino acids: CSASSETSYNEQFF. For the CDR3, the DNA is TGCAGTGCTAGTTCGGAAACTTCCTACAATGAGCAGTTCTTC.

This clonotype was seen ten or more times. The chain uses TRBV20-1 and TRBJ2-5; 7 bases align to TRBD2. The CDR3 contains 13 residues. The germline gives CDR1 DFQATT, CDR2 SNEGSKA (reference sequence). The V and J ends lost 6 bases and 5 bases, in that order; junction bases with no gene match: 9. The CDR3 spells CSAGLGGRETQYF. The DNA of the CDR3 is TGCAGTGCAGGACTAGGAGGGCGGGAGACCCAGTACTTC.

This clonotype was seen at least ten times. The V gene is TRBV9, the J gene TRBJ2-1; D is ambiguous. Germline CDR1 and CDR2: SGDLS and YYNGEE. The CDR3 covers 14 residues. V lost 0 bases, J lost 0 bases, and 4 bases lay in between. The CDR3 region has the DNA TGTGCCAGCAGCGTAGGCAGCTCCTACAATGAGCAGTTCTTC. Residues: CASSVGSSYNEQFF.

This clonotype was detected ten times or more. The CDR3 coding sequence is TGCAGTGCTAGAAACGGGGCAATGAACACTGAAGCTTTCTTT. This gives the protein CSARNGAMNTEAFF. J is TRBJ1-1 and V is TRBV20-1; D possibly corresponds to TRBD1 (5 bases). Between the trimmed V and J ends, which lost 2 bases and 0 bases, there was a span of 10 bases. There are 14 residues in the CDR3. Germline V gene sequence: CDR1 DFQATT, CDR2 SNEGSKA (reference sequence).

The sample holds many counts of this clonotype. The J gene is TRBJ2-3, the V gene TRBV4-1; TRBD1 matches 8 bases. Germline assignment: CDR1 MGHRA and CDR2 YSYEKL. V trimming: 4 bases; J trimming: 4 bases; junction bases outside the gene matches: 10. This CDR3 comprises 16 residues. CDR3 DNA sequence: TGCGCCAGCAGCCCAATTACAGGGGGGAGCGCAGATACGCAGTATTTT. Protein sequence: CASSPITGGSADTQYF.

This clonotype was found many times. This chain joins TRBV3-1 and TRBJ2-2; D perhaps matches TRBD2 (5 bases). The CDR3 has 16 residues. Germline CDR1 is LGHDT and CDR2 is YNNKEL (reference sequence). V lost 4 bases and J 4 bases, leaving 16 bases between the germline ends. CDR3 in DNA: TGTGCCAGCAGCCCCCTAGTAGGCGCGGGCACCGGGGAGCTGTTTTTT. Its protein product is CASSPLVGAGTGELFF.

This clonotype was recorded many times. V is TRBV10-3 and J is TRBJ2-7; D is perhaps TRBD1 or TRBD2 (5 bases each). The CDR3 is 11 amino acids. V lost 4 bases to trimming and J lost 6 bases, with 7 bases between them. The germline CDR1 and CDR2 sequences are ENHRY and SYGVKD. The CDR3 nucleotides read TGTGCCATCAGTGGGGGGATCGAGCAGTACTTC. Protein sequence: CAISGGIEQYF.

This clonotype has a count of ten or more. This chain links TRBV5-1 with TRBJ1-4, with 7 bases identical to TRBD1. The V gene end was trimmed by 4 bases and the J gene end by 5 bases; junction bases not matched to a gene: 8. The CDR3 covers 15 residues. Germline V gene lookup returns CDR1 SGHRS and CDR2 YFSETQ. CDR3 sequence: CASSHLTGHNEKLFF. Here the CDR3 DNA reads TGCGCCAGCAGCCACCTGACAGGGCACAATGAAAAACTGTTTTTT.

Many counts were recorded for this clonotype. The rearrangement joins TRBV12-3 or TRBV12-4 to TRBJ1-1, with TRBD1 identical over 8 bases. This CDR3 is 15 amino acids long. V shed 5 bases, J shed 1 base, and the junction held 6 bases outside the gene matches. The CDR3 spells CASSAIQGANTEAFF. Here the CDR3 DNA reads TGTGCCAGCAGTGCCATTCAGGGGGCGAACACTGAAGCTTTCTTT.

In the case of this clonotype: A read error is likely, as this CDR3 ends without the conserved phenylalanine or tryptophan. This chain joins TRBV5-1 and TRBJ2-5; no firm D call. The CDR3 consists of 13 residues. V was trimmed by 7 bases and J by 1 base, leaving 11 bases between them. Germline V gene data show CDR1 as SGHRS and CDR2 as YFSETQ. This CDR3 is CASHTGLQETQYV. CDR3 DNA: TGCGCCAGCCACACGGGCCTCCAAGAGACCCAGTACGTC.

This clonotype was observed at least ten times. The V gene is TRBV9, the J gene TRBJ2-3; perhaps TRBD1 as D (5 bases). CDR3 length: 14 amino acids. V was cut by 2 bases and J by 2 bases, with 9 bases left in between. Germline CDR1 reads SGDLS; CDR2 reads YYNGEE. The CDR3 protein is CASSVADTTDTQYF. DNA for the CDR3: TGTGCCAGCAGCGTCGCGGACACCACAGATACGCAGTATTTT.

This clonotype was seen repeatedly, ten times or more. The rearrangement links TRBV29-1 to TRBJ1-2, with D hard to call. CDR1 and CDR2 (germline): SQVTM, ANQGSEA. CDR3 size: 13 residues. Trimming left V 4 bases short and J 4 bases short, with 13 bases between. CDR3 residues: CSVVDPWPYGYTF. CDR3 sequence (DNA): TGCAGCGTTGTGGACCCATGGCCCTATGGCTACACCTTC.

This clonotype was counted at least ten times. The chain combines TRBV10-2 with TRBJ2-3, with 12 bases fitting TRBD2. CDR1 is WSHSY, CDR2 SAAADI, per germline. The CDR3 is 15 amino acids. V was pared by 4 bases and J by 9 bases, with 8 bases of the junction left unmatched. CDR3 residues: CASSGWTSGDVTQYF. CDR3 DNA: TGCGCCAGCAGTGGATGGACTAGCGGGGACGTAACGCAGTATTTT.

This clonotype showed up many times. CDR3 residues: CASTLTNALSYGYTF. The CDR3, as DNA: TGTGCCAGCACCCTTACTAACGCATTGTCCTATGGCTACACCTTC. This chain connects TRBV6-6 to TRBJ1-2, with no clear D. The CDR3 is 15 amino acids. The ends were cut back, 7 bases at V and 4 bases at J, with 19 bases in the middle. CDR1 and CDR2 (germline): MNHNY, SVGAGI (reference sequence).

There are many counts of this clonotype. The chain uses TRBV14 and TRBJ2-1; 10 nucleotides match TRBD1. After removal of 2 bases from V and 8 bases from J, the junction contained 6 bases not matched to a gene. Germline CDR1 SGHDN, CDR2 FVKESK. The CDR3 has 15 residues. The CDR3 is CASSQPGQGFDEQFF. DNA of the CDR3: TGTGCCAGCAGCCAACCGGGACAGGGGTTTGATGAGCAGTTCTTC. The full variable domain, in which reference TRBV14 and TRBJ2-1 provide the parts outside the CDR3, is EAGVTQFPSHSVIEKGQTVTLRCDPISGHDNLYWYRRVMGKEIKFLLHFVKESKQDESGMPNNRFLAERTGGTYSTLKVQPAELEDSGVYFCASSQPGQGFDEQFFGPGTRLTVL.

Ten or more counts support this clonotype. The CDR3 here is CASSLGQINQPQHF. The CDR3 coding sequence is TGCGCCAGCAGCCTTGGACAGATTAATCAGCCCCAGCATTTT. The chain couples TRBV4-1 to TRBJ1-5; maybe TRBD1 (6 bases). CDR1 and CDR2 (germline): MGHRA, YSYEKL. Trimming left V 4 bases short and J 4 bases short, with 11 bases between. The CDR3 sequence is 14 residues long.

In this sample, this clonotype turned up many times. The V gene is TRBV7-2, the J gene TRBJ2-3; 9 bases agree with TRBD2. The CDR3 length is 15 residues. CDR1 SGHTA and CDR2 FQGNSA come from the germline V gene. Trimming removed 0 bases from V and 4 bases from J; junction bases left unmatched: 2. CDR3 bases: TGTGCCAGCAGCTTAGCGGCGGGGGGGGCAGATACGCAGTATTTT. Translated: CASSLAAGGADTQYF.

This clonotype was seen ten or more times. The CDR3 loop is CSASIGEGYTF. CDR3 DNA: TGCAGTGCTAGTATAGGGGAAGGCTACACCTTC. This chain connects TRBV20-1 to TRBJ1-2; D might be TRBD1 (5 bases). The CDR3 has 11 residues. Germline values: CDR1 DFQATT, CDR2 SNEGSKA (reference sequence). Trimming stripped 3 bases from V and 8 bases from J, with 10 bases between.